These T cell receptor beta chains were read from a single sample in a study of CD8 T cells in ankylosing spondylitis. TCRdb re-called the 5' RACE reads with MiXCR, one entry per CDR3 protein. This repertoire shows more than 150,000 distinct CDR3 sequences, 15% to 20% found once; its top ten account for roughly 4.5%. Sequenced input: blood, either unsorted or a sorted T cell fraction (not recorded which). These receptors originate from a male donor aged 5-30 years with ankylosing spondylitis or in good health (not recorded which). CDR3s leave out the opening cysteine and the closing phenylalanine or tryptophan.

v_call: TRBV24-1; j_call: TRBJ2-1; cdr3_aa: ATSDFSRRGGSVNEQF
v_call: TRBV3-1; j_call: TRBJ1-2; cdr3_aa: ASSHHGTQKWGYT
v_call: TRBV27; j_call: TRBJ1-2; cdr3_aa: ASSLSGVEVYGYT
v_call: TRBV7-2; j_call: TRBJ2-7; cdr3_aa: ASSLSPPLAGGPYEQY
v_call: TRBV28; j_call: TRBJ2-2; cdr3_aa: ASSLVSGLDTGELF
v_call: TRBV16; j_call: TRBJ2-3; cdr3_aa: ASSQLVSSGRATDTQY
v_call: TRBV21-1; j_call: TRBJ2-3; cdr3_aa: ASNGSPGLKRDTQY
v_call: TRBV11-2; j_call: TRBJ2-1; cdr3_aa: ASSFASGSLYEQF
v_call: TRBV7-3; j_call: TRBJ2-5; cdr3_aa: ASSLGGRGYQETQY
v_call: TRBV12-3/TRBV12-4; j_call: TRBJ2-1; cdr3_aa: ASSSPGGARNNEQF
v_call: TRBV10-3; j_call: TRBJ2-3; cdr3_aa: AISESDAGKGTDTQY
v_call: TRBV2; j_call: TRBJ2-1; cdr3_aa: ASRGTSGNVNEQF
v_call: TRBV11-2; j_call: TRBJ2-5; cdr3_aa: ASSLAPGTYQETQY
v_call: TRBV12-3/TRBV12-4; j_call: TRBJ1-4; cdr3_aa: ASSHQPTEDTIEKLF
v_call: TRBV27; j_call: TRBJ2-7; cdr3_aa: ASSLSNWQEQY
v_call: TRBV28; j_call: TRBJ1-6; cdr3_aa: ASSLLAGGSPLH
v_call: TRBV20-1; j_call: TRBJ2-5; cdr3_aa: SARDDRVETQY
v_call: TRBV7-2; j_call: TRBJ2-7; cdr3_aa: ASSHRLAGFEQY
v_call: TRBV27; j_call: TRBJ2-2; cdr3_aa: ASSLSAGANTGELF
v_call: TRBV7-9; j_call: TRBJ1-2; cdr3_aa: ASSGRGTANGYT
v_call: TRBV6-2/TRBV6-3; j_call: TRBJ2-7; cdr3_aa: ASRPVNYPTYEQY
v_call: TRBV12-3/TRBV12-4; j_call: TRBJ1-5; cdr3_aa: ASSLNIGGNRYQPQH
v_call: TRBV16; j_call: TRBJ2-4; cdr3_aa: ASSHINRDPSLAKNIQY
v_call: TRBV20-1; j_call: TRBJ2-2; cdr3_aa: SASWPYTGELF
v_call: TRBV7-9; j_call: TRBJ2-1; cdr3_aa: ASSLSTGTTRIQQF
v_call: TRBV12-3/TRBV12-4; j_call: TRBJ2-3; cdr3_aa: ASSLAPLYTDTQY
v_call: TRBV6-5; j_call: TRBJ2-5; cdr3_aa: ASKTGGTQY
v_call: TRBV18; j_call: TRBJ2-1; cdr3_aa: ASSPKREGSEQF
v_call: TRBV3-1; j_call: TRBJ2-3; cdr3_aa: ASSRGDGTQY
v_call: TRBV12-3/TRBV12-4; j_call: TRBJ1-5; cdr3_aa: ASSLTMGNQPQH
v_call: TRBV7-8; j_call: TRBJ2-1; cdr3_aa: ASSLRRAFSYNEQF
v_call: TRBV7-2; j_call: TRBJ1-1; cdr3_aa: ASSWQGRPAF
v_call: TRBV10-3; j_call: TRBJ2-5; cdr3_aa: ATRGETQY
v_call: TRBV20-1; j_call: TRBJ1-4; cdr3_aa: SASRTGKNEKLF
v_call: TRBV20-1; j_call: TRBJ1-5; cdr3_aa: SASRQGKEQPQH
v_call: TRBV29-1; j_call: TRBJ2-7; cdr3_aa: SVDPGQGRGEQY
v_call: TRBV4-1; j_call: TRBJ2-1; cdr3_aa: ASSQRPGLWHEQF
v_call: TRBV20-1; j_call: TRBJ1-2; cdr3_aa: SASVGQGINYGYT
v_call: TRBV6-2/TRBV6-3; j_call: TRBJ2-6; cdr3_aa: ASRKNGANVLT
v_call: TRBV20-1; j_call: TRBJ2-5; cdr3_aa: SALSGVQTQY
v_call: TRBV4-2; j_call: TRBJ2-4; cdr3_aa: ASSQTTGTSGFKGH
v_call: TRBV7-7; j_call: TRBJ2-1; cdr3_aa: ASSLALAGAGPGSYNEQF
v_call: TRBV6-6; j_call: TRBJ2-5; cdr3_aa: ASSVRPGGETQY
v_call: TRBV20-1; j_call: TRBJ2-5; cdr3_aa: SARDSRTGSLTQY
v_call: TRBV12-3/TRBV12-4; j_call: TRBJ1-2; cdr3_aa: ASSATGGYT
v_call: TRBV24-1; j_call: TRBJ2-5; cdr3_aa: ATSSAVTQETQY
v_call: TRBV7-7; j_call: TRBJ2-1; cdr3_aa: ASSLTGAGEQF
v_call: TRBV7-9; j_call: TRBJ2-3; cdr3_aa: ASSRRDRGTDTQY
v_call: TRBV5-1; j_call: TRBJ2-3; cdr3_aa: ASSFGAGGNTDTQY
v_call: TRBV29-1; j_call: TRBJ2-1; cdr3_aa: SVLDWNEQF
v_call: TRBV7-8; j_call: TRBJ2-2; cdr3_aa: ASSSSGSATGELF
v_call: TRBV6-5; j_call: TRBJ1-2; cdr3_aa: ASTPGQGGGYT
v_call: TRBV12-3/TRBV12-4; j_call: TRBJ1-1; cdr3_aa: ASSLGGMNTEAF
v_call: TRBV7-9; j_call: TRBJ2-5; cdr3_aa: ASSSEGGLGKTQY
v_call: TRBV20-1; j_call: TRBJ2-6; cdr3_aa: SARGMAGANVLT
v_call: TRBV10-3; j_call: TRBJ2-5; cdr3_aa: AISQGEETQY
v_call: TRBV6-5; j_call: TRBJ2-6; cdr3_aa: ASSYDRWLSGANVLT
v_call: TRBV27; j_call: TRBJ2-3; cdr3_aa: ASSLVSGLLGTDTQY